Listed here is a single TCR beta chain. This entry belongs to a study of blood T cells in healthy people across ages. A sample-barcoded 5' primer and a J-beta primer mix were used in a second PCR of roughly 7 to 11 cycles. TCRdb analysed the 5' RACE reads with MiXCR anew, one entry per CDR3 protein. The sample records 600,000 or so distinct CDR3 sequences, about 30% being singletons. Germline loops: CDR1 WSHSY, CDR2 SAAADI. The CDR3 runs 15 residues. V trimming: 2 bases; J trimming: 2 bases; junction bases outside the gene matches: 2. The sequence was collected from a woman of 80 years or more in good health. The specimen was blood. The chain joins TRBV10-2 to TRBJ2-3; the match to TRBD2 covers 9 bases. DNA of the CDR3: TGCGCCAGCAGTGAGGGACTAGCGTACACAGATACGCAGTATTTT. Translated: CASSEGLAYTDTQYF.